This TCR beta chain was recorded in a study of shared clonotypes between healthy human individuals. Broader study findings: In contrast to clonotypes shared by all four donors, non-shared clonotypes had lower generation probabilities. It was observed that approximately 5% of naive CD4 clonotypes were shared across several donors.

The table came from immunoSEQ multiplex PCR; TCRdb's copy has only in-frame clones and leaves some out. The top ten hold approximately 0.13% of the sample, which has 2 million or so clones, over 85% seen once. Concerning this clone: The target antigen is unknown.

The CDR3 is 16 amino acids. J gave up 0 bases and V 7 bases, and 11 bases lay outside the gene matches. Looked up from germline, CDR1 is ENHRY and CDR2 is SYGVKD. This receptor was identified in a man aged 18 to 30 in good health. Source material: naive CD4+ T cells sorted from blood. Subset meaning: CD45RA+ positively selected. The genes are TRBV10-3 and TRBJ1-1; TRBD1 matches at 7 bases. CDR3: CAIKGDSLVMNTEAFF. CDR3 DNA: TGTGCCATCAAGGGGGACAGCCTAGTCATGAACACTGAAGCTTTCTTT.